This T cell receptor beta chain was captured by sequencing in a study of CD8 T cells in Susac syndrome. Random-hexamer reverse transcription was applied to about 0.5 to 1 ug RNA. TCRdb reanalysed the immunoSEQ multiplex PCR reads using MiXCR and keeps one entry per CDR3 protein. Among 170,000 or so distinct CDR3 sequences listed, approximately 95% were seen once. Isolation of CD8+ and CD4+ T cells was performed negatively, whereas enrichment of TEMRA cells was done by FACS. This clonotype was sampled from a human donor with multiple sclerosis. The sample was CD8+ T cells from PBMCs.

CDR3 in DNA: TGTGCCAGCAGCGGGGCCGCTACCTACGAGCAGTACTTC. Amino acid sequence: CASSGAATYEQYF. The V gene is TRBV27, the J gene TRBJ2-7; D tentatively reads TRBD1 or TRBD2 (5 bases each). The CDR3 covers 13 residues. V lost 6 bases to trimming and J lost 2 bases, with 11 bases between them. Germline assignment: CDR1 MNHEY and CDR2 SMNVEV (reference sequence).